Following are 9 T cell receptor beta chains from one sample sequenced in a study of metastatic and nonmetastatic thyroid tumors. None of the patients had undergone any treatment ahead of thyroid surgery. Via MiXCR, TCRdb re-called the PCR reads. The data contain tens of thousands of clones, about 22% of them singletons. Input material: blood. Every receptor here comes from a female donor with papillary thyroid cancer or a benign thyroid nodule (not recorded which). Some clones in this sample may be carry-over from other donors' samples.

Concerning this clone: This may be a read error: a much more frequent sequence differs by one nucleotide. This rearrangement joins TRBV9 to TRBJ2-1, with TRBD2 as a possible D gene (7 bases). V was trimmed by 4 bases and J by 11 bases, leaving 25 bases between them. The CDR3 extends over 16 amino acids. Germline-derived CDR1 and CDR2 are SGDLS and YYNGEE. CDR3 in DNA: TGTGCCAGCAGCACAGCCCCCGAGGGGGGGGGTATTAAGCAGTTCTTC. It codes for CASSTAPEGGGIKQFF.

This clone was counted ten times or more. A much larger clone differs from this one at a single base, so this may be a read error. The J gene is TRBJ1-2, the V gene TRBV6-1; D is uncertain. Trimming took off 5 bases at V and 7 bases at J, with 14 bases between the two ends. The germline CDR1 and CDR2 sequences are MNHNS and SASEGT. CDR3 length: 13 residues. As DNA, the CDR3 is TGTGCCAGCAGTTATGAGGGAGGCTGTGGCTACACCTTC. Translation gives CASSYEGGCGYTF.

The sample holds many counts of this clone. V and J are TRBV7-8 and TRBJ1-5; D is perhaps TRBD1 (5 bases). In germline, CDR1 is SGHVS, CDR2 FQNEAQ. This CDR3 is built from 16 residues. Trimming stripped 3 bases from V and 4 bases from J, with 16 bases between. The CDR3 loop is CASSFLGRTFNQPQHF. The CDR3 DNA is TGTGCCAGCAGCTTCTTGGGTCGGACATTTAATCAGCCCCAGCATTTT. The full variable domain, with the rest looked up from reference TRBV7-8 and TRBJ1-5, is GAGVSQSPRYKVAKRGQDVALRCDPISGHVSLFWYQQALGQGPEFLTYFQNEAQLDKSGLPSDRFFAERPEGSVSTLKIQRTQQEDSAVYLCASSFLGRTFNQPQHFGDGTRLSIL.

This clone was seen ten or more times. V is TRBV10-3 and J is TRBJ1-2, with a possible D match to TRBD1 (5 bases). The CDR3 runs 17 residues. The germline V gene encodes CDR1 ENHRY and CDR2 SYGVKD. The germline V and J ends were trimmed by 0 bases and 3 bases, with 17 bases remaining between them. Here the CDR3 DNA reads TGTGCCATCAGTGAGTCGTCGTTCAAGACAGACCACTATGGCTACACCTTC. It translates to CAISESSFKTDHYGYTF.

J is TRBJ2-7 and V is TRBV11-3; D is possibly TRBD2 (7 bases). The ends were cut back, 5 bases at V and 1 base at J, with 15 bases in the middle. This CDR3 region has 15 residues. The V gene's germline CDR1 is SGHNT and CDR2 YENEEA. For the CDR3, the DNA is TGTGCCAGCAGCCCGAGGGGGGGTGGGTCCTACGAGCAGTACTTC. It yields the protein CASSPRGGGSYEQYF.

This clone was detected many times. The chain combines TRBV11-2 with TRBJ2-1, with TRBD2 identical over 14 bases. Germline CDR1 SGHAT, CDR2 FQNNGV. The CDR3 totals 18 residues. V was pared by 5 bases and J by 8 bases, with 14 bases of the junction left unmatched. CDR3 protein: CASSPKREPGLAGDEQFF. The CDR3 bases are TGTGCCAGCAGCCCCAAGAGAGAACCGGGACTAGCGGGAGATGAGCAGTTCTTC. The variable domain in full, with the rest retrieved from reference TRBV11-2 and TRBJ2-1, is EAGVAQSPRYKIIEKRQSVAFWCNPISGHATLYWYQQILGQGPKLLIQFQNNGVVDDSQLPKDRFSAERLKGVDSTLKIQPAKLEDSAVYLCASSPKREPGLAGDEQFFGPGTRLTVL.

This clone was seen many times. DNA for the CDR3: TGTGCCAGCAGCTCATATTACCCGGGCGCAGGGTTGAACACTGAAGCTTTCTTT. Amino acids: CASSSYYPGAGLNTEAFF. The gene calls are TRBV7-8 and TRBJ1-1; D perhaps matches TRBD1 (5 bases). CDR3 length equals 18 residues. Germline V gene sequence: CDR1 SGHVS, CDR2 FQNEAQ. V was cut by 4 bases and J by 0 bases, with 21 bases left in between.

This clone was seen at least ten times. V usage is TRBV18 and J usage is TRBJ1-6; D remains ambiguous. The CDR3 length is 15 residues. Germline CDR1 reads KGHSH; CDR2 reads LQKENI. The V end was cut by 0 bases, the J end by 7 bases, with 10 bases between. Here the CDR3 DNA reads TGTGCCAGCTCACCACCGGTAATCCGGAATTCACCCCTCCACTTT. Residues: CASSPPVIRNSPLHF. Based on the CDR3 plus reference TRBV18 and TRBJ1-6, the full variable domain is NAGVMQNPRHLVRRRGQEARLRCSPMKGHSHVYWYRQLPEEGLKFMVYLQKENIIDESGMPKERFSAEFPKEGPSILRIQQVVRGDSAAYFCASSPPVIRNSPLHFGNGTRLTVT.

Ten or more counts support this clone. J is TRBJ2-1 and V is TRBV18; D may correspond to TRBD1 or TRBD2 (7 bases each). This CDR3 has 17 residues. V lost 0 bases, J lost 7 bases, and 19 bases lay in between. From germline, CDR1 is KGHSH and CDR2 LQKENI. The CDR3 DNA reads TGTGCCAGCTCACCACCGAACTGGCAGGGGGAGGGGAATGAGCAGTTCTTC. Its translation is CASSPPNWQGEGNEQFF.